Below, one T cell receptor (beta chain) is given with its context. The source of the sample is a study of T cell changes during pregnancy in multiple sclerosis. Germline V lookup: CDR1 SGHAT, CDR2 FQNNGV. The length of the CDR3 is 15 residues. Trimming took 7 bases from V and 0 from J, leaving 13 bases between them. The repertoire was sequenced with immunoSEQ multiplex PCR; TCRdb's copy has only in-frame clones and lacks some. The table has some 40,000 clones, roughly nine tenths seen once. The source is a female donor with multiple sclerosis, enrolled in a pregnancy study. The chain is built from TRBV11-2 and TRBJ1-3, with D tentatively TRBD1 (6 bases). Sequencing used CD4+ T cells from peripheral blood mononuclear cells, obtained in the first trimester of pregnancy. In nucleotides, the CDR3 is TGTGCCAGCAACCTGCAGGGGATCTCTGGAAACACCATATATTTT. This translates into CASNLQGISGNTIYF.